This TCR beta chain was recovered during a study of regulatory T cells in long-lasting Graves disease. Study at large: Over-5-year antithyroid drug use with positive TSH receptor antibodies defined persistent Graves' disease in the study.

Broader study findings: In persistent patients, shared public clonotypes (around 2,600) outnumbered those in new patients (around 1,000). TRBV28, TRBJ1-2 and TRBJ2-5 emerged as the favored segments in persistent disease.

As regards this clonotype: Its specificity is not known.

TCR beta libraries were built with iRepertoire HTBI primers and Arm-PCR of CDR3 regions. TCRdb reprocessed the multiplex PCR reads with MiXCR, giving one entry per CDR3 protein. Of about 460,000 distinct CDR3 sequences listed, approximately 23% are singletons. V gave up 6 bases and J gave up 5 bases, with 19 bases separating them. The germline V gene has CDR1 MNHNS and CDR2 SASEGT. The CDR3 has 15 residues. Time point given: persistent/refractory GD, antithyroid drugs over 5 years with positive TRAb. RNA isolated from PBMCs was used to make the TCR library. Enrollment of patients was through an endocrinology department in Xi'an, China.

The V and J genes are TRBV6-1 and TRBJ2-5; D unresolved. This TCR derives from a female donor with Graves disease. The sample here was peripheral blood mononuclear cells (PBMCs), taken when the disease was refractory, from a patient treated with antithyroid drugs. CDR3 residues: CASSPSYSRTETQYF. The CDR3 DNA sequence: TGTGCCAGCAGCCCATCGTATAGCAGGACGGAGACCCAGTACTTC.